The clone carrying this T cell receptor beta chain appeared many times. What it binds is unknown. These data come from a study of breast tumors, draining lymph nodes, adjacent tissues. Overall study findings and caveats: Tumor and nontumor repertoires were significantly more similar in luminal-like than in basal-like breast cancer.

Breast cancer patients provided tissue from their axillary draining lymph nodes. TCRdb reprocessed the multiplex PCR reads via MiXCR and lists one record per CDR3 protein. The sample records 190,000 or so distinct CDR3 sequences, around a third being singletons. The receptor was isolated from a female donor with breast cancer. Some clones in this sample may be carry-over from other donors' samples. The sample taken for sequencing was axillary lymph node tissue.

For the CDR3, the DNA is TGTGCCAGCAGGGATCAGGGGAGGGGGGCCAACGTCCTGACTTTC. This codes for CASRDQGRGANVLTF. The rearrangement uses TRBV6-5 and TRBJ2-6; D tentatively reads TRBD1 or TRBD2 (6 bases each). The germline V gene has CDR1 MNHEY and CDR2 SVGAGI. The CDR3 is 15 amino acids. Trimming removed 6 bases from V and 4 bases from J, with 13 bases in between.